These 2 T cell receptor beta chains came from one sample sequenced in a study of post-analysis software for immune sequencing data. These receptors have no identified antigens. Sequencing libraries made from TCR beta cDNA carried unique molecular identifiers. TCRdb fed the PCR reads into MiXCR, producing one record per CDR3 protein. The table has 700,000 to 900,000 distinct CDR3 sequences, around 45% seen once. Study conclusions and caveats: Elevated frequency relative to controls characterized four or five TRBV segments in patients, TRBV5-6, TRBV5-1 and TRBV20-1 among them.

The source material was blood. All receptors come from a girl under 18 with multiple sclerosis.

In this sample, this clonotype turned up a few times. The rearrangement uses TRBV12-3 or TRBV12-4 and TRBJ2-4; 10 bases fit TRBD2. The DNA end favors TRBJ2-7, so the J call may be wrong. The CDR3 has 13 residues. CDR3 sequence: CASSPLAGVEQYF. In DNA, the CDR3 is TGTGCCAGCAGTCCCCTAGCGGGAGTCGAGCAGTACTTC.

This clonotype turned up a few times. V usage is TRBV28 and J usage is TRBJ2-3; tentative D call: TRBD1 (6 bases). The CDR3 has 16 amino acids. Germline V lookup: CDR1 MDHEN, CDR2 SYDVKM. V was pared by 4 bases and J by 3 bases, with 17 bases between. CDR3 sequence reads: CASSSSGAGGTDTQYF. For the CDR3, the DNA is TGTGCCAGCAGTTCTTCAGGGGCAGGAGGAACAGATACGCAGTATTTT. The variable domain in full, completed from reference TRBV28 and TRBJ2-3, reads DVKVTQSSRYLVKRTGEKVFLECVQDMDHENMFWYRQDPGLGLRLIYFSYDVKMKEKGDIPEGYSVSREKKERFSLILESASTNQTSMYLCASSSSGAGGTDTQYFGPGTRLTVL.